These T cell receptor beta chains were read from a single sample in a study of molecular identifiers for immune sequencing clone quantification. Via MiXCR, TCRdb re-called the PCR reads, giving one row per CDR3 protein. This sample has fewer than 100,000 distinct CDR3 sequences, with 21% found just once. The sequenced sample was naive CD8+ T cells from blood, with Jurkat cell RNA spiked in. Receptors were obtained from a human donor in good health. Some libraries in this study had Jurkat cell RNA spiked in. The CDR3 runs from the conserved cysteine through the conserved F or W. The order of the fields is clone size, J gene, D gene, V gene, CDR3 protein, CDR3 DNA. A D gene is named only where the DNA matches it firmly. Clone size is shown for a subset of rows, as once, few, many or a class of expanded clone.

clone size: .
J gene: TRBJ2-3
D gene: .
V gene: TRBV19
CDR3 protein: CASRTGRDTQYF
CDR3 DNA: TGTGCCAGTAGAACAGGGAGGGATACGCAGTATTTT

clone size: .
J gene: TRBJ2-7
D gene: .
V gene: TRBV7-9
CDR3 protein: CASSPTGLEQYF
CDR3 DNA: TGTGCCAGCAGTCCCACGGGGCTCGAGCAGTACTTC

clone size: many
J gene: TRBJ2-3
D gene: .
V gene: TRBV6-2/TRBV6-3
CDR3 protein: CASSYLRGVASDTQYF
CDR3 DNA: TGTGCCAGCAGTTACCTACGGGGAGTCGCGTCAGATACGCAGTATTTT

clone size: few
J gene: TRBJ2-3
D gene: .
V gene: TRBV28
CDR3 protein: CASSTPRSRNTDTQYF
CDR3 DNA: TGTGCCAGCAGTACACCCCGGAGTAGGAACACAGATACGCAGTATTTT

clone size: many
J gene: TRBJ2-7
D gene: .
V gene: TRBV20-1
CDR3 protein: CSARAGDRSYEQYF
CDR3 DNA: TGCAGTGCTAGAGCGGGGGACAGAAGCTACGAGCAGTACTTC

clone size: .
J gene: TRBJ2-5
D gene: TRBD2
V gene: TRBV9
CDR3 protein: CASSVGSLGLAGIETQYF
CDR3 DNA: TGTGCCAGCAGCGTAGGCTCGCTCGGACTAGCGGGAATAGAGACCCAGTACTTC

clone size: many
J gene: TRBJ2-3
D gene: TRBD2
V gene: TRBV4-2
CDR3 protein: CASSQEGTSGRSTDTQYF
CDR3 DNA: TGTGCCAGCAGCCAAGAGGGAACTAGCGGGAGGAGCACAGATACGCAGTATTTT

clone size: .
J gene: TRBJ2-4
D gene: .
V gene: TRBV28
CDR3 protein: CELWGAWTENIQYF
CDR3 DNA: TGTGAACTTTGGGGCGCGTGGACAGAAAACATTCAGTACTTC

clone size: many
J gene: TRBJ2-1
D gene: .
V gene: TRBV7-9
CDR3 protein: CASSLGFGEQFF
CDR3 DNA: TGTGCCAGCAGCTTAGGTTTCGGTGAGCAGTTCTTC

clone size: .
J gene: TRBJ2-3
D gene: .
V gene: TRBV27
CDR3 protein: CASSRHGYRVVTDTQYF
CDR3 DNA: TGTGCCAGCAGTCGACACGGATACAGGGTTGTCACAGATACGCAGTATTTT

clone size: few
J gene: TRBJ1-1
D gene: .
V gene: TRBV29-1
CDR3 protein: CSVEIGWNTEAFF
CDR3 DNA: TGCAGCGTTGAGATAGGGTGGAACACTGAAGCTTTCTTT

clone size: many
J gene: TRBJ2-7
D gene: .
V gene: TRBV27
CDR3 protein: CASSFGTPTYEQYF
CDR3 DNA: TGTGCCAGCAGTTTCGGGACACCGACCTACGAGCAGTACTTC

clone size: .
J gene: TRBJ2-7
D gene: .
V gene: TRBV5-1
CDR3 protein: CASSLGTNYEQYF
CDR3 DNA: TGCGCCAGCAGCCTAGGGACAAACTACGAGCAGTACTTC

clone size: .
J gene: TRBJ2-7
D gene: TRBD2
V gene: TRBV2
CDR3 protein: CASSGGGAPVLYEQYF
CDR3 DNA: TGTGCCAGCAGTGGCGGGGGGGCCCCGGTCCTCTACGAGCAGTACTTC

clone size: many
J gene: TRBJ1-2
D gene: TRBD1
V gene: TRBV29-1
CDR3 protein: CSVEEVQGADGYTF
CDR3 DNA: TGCAGCGTTGAAGAGGTTCAGGGGGCGGATGGCTACACCTTC

clone size: many
J gene: TRBJ1-5
D gene: .
V gene: TRBV2
CDR3 protein: CASSEWGNQPQHF
CDR3 DNA: TGTGCCAGCAGTGAGTGGGGGAATCAGCCCCAGCATTTT

clone size: few
J gene: TRBJ2-7
D gene: TRBD2
V gene: TRBV12-3/TRBV12-4
CDR3 protein: CASSSLALAGNYEQYF
CDR3 DNA: TGTGCCAGCAGCTCTCTGGCGCTAGCGGGAAACTACGAGCAGTACTTC

clone size: few
J gene: TRBJ2-3
D gene: TRBD2
V gene: TRBV12-3/TRBV12-4
CDR3 protein: CASSLGWGGADTQYF
CDR3 DNA: TGTGCCAGCAGTTTAGGGTGGGGGGGGGCAGATACGCAGTATTTT

clone size: many
J gene: TRBJ2-3
D gene: TRBD2
V gene: TRBV27
CDR3 protein: CASSARTSGGTDTQYF
CDR3 DNA: TGTGCCAGCAGTGCCCGGACTAGCGGGGGCACAGATACGCAGTATTTT

clone size: .
J gene: TRBJ2-1
D gene: .
V gene: TRBV30
CDR3 protein: CAGSPGSRPEQFF
CDR3 DNA: TGTGCCGGGTCCCCGGGGTCCCGGCCTGAGCAGTTCTTC

clone size: .
J gene: TRBJ2-7
D gene: TRBD1
V gene: TRBV7-9
CDR3 protein: CASSLANRGLYEQYF
CDR3 DNA: TGTGCCAGCAGCTTAGCAAACAGGGGGCTCTACGAGCAGTACTTC

clone size: many
J gene: TRBJ2-7
D gene: TRBD1
V gene: TRBV4-3
CDR3 protein: CASSQDSGTGASGEQYF
CDR3 DNA: TGCGCCAGCAGCCAAGATTCGGGAACAGGGGCGTCAGGGGAGCAGTACTTC

clone size: many
J gene: TRBJ2-7
D gene: .
V gene: TRBV7-2
CDR3 protein: CASSPVRTVYYEQYF
CDR3 DNA: TGTGCCAGCAGCCCCGTCAGGACGGTCTACTACGAGCAGTACTTC

clone size: many
J gene: TRBJ2-7
D gene: TRBD1
V gene: TRBV29-1
CDR3 protein: CSVSSGRGPNEQYF
CDR3 DNA: TGCAGCGTGAGTTCTGGCAGGGGGCCAAACGAGCAGTACTTC

clone size: many
J gene: TRBJ1-5
D gene: .
V gene: TRBV7-9
CDR3 protein: CASSSLAPGDTLYSNQPQHF
CDR3 DNA: TGTGCCAGCAGCTCATTGGCTCCCGGGGACACCCTCTATAGCAATCAGCCCCAGCATTTT

clone size: many
J gene: TRBJ2-5
D gene: .
V gene: TRBV2
CDR3 protein: CASSERTVIGETQYF
CDR3 DNA: TGTGCCAGCAGTGAGCGAACAGTGATCGGGGAGACCCAGTACTTC

clone size: many
J gene: TRBJ1-1
D gene: .
V gene: TRBV5-6
CDR3 protein: CASSLGVTEAFF
CDR3 DNA: TGTGCCAGCAGCTTAGGGGTCACTGAAGCTTTCTTT

clone size: .
J gene: TRBJ2-7
D gene: .
V gene: TRBV20-1
CDR3 protein: CSARDLGLSEGTSYEQYF
CDR3 DNA: TGCAGTGCTAGAGATCTGGGGTTGTCGGAGGGGACGTCGTACGAGCAGTACTTC

clone size: many
J gene: TRBJ2-3
D gene: .
V gene: TRBV7-6
CDR3 protein: CASSSSGFASTDTQYF
CDR3 DNA: TGTGCCAGCAGCTCGAGCGGGTTTGCTAGCACAGATACGCAGTATTTT

clone size: many
J gene: TRBJ2-7
D gene: TRBD1
V gene: TRBV7-9
CDR3 protein: CASSLGQGIVDEQYF
CDR3 DNA: TGTGCCAGCAGCTTAGGACAGGGGATCGTCGACGAGCAGTACTTC

clone size: .
J gene: TRBJ2-7
D gene: .
V gene: TRBV4-1
CDR3 protein: CASSQYQNSYEQYF
CDR3 DNA: TGCGCCAGCAGCCAATATCAGAACTCCTACGAGCAGTACTTC

clone size: .
J gene: TRBJ2-3
D gene: TRBD2
V gene: TRBV29-1
CDR3 protein: CSVDILAGGTDTQYF
CDR3 DNA: TGCAGCGTTGATATCTTGGCGGGAGGAACAGATACGCAGTATTTT

clone size: few
J gene: TRBJ2-1
D gene: TRBD2
V gene: TRBV29-1
CDR3 protein: CSFGLAEPYNEQFF
CDR3 DNA: TGCAGTTTCGGACTAGCGGAGCCCTACAATGAGCAGTTCTTC

clone size: many
J gene: TRBJ1-2
D gene: TRBD1
V gene: TRBV20-1
CDR3 protein: CSASTGDLYYGYTF
CDR3 DNA: TGCAGTGCGTCGACAGGGGACCTCTACTATGGCTACACCTTC

clone size: .
J gene: TRBJ2-7
D gene: .
V gene: TRBV4-2
CDR3 protein: CASSQEGRLYEQYF
CDR3 DNA: TGTGCCAGCAGCCAAGAAGGGCGGCTCTACGAGCAGTACTTC

clone size: many
J gene: TRBJ2-5
D gene: TRBD2
V gene: TRBV20-1
CDR3 protein: CSAREKREGRYQETQYF
CDR3 DNA: TGCAGTGCTAGAGAAAAGCGGGAGGGTCGGTACCAAGAGACCCAGTACTTC

clone size: .
J gene: TRBJ1-3
D gene: .
V gene: TRBV5-5
CDR3 protein: CASSVDSEQPGNTIYF
CDR3 DNA: TGTGCCAGCAGCGTTGACAGCGAACAGCCTGGAAACACCATATATTTT